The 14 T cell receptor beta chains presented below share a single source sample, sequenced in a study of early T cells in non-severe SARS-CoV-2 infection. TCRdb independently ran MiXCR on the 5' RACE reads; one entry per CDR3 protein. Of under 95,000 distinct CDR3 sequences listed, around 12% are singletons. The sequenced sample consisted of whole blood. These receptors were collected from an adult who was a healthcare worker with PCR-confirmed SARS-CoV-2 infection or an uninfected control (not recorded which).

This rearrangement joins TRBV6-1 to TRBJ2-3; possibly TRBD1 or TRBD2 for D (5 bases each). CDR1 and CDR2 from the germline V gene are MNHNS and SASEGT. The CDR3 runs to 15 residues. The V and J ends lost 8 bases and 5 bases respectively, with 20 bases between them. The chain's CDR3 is CASSGTTTEGDTQYF. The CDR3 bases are TGTGCCAGCTCGGGGACGACGACCGAGGGAGATACGCAGTATTTT.

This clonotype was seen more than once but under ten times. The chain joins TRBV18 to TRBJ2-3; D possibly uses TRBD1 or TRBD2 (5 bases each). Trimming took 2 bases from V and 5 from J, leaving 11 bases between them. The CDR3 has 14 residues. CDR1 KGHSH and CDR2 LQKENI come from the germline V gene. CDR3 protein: CASSPEGSGDTQYF. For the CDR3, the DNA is TGTGCCAGCTCACCAGAGGGGTCCGGAGATACGCAGTATTTT.

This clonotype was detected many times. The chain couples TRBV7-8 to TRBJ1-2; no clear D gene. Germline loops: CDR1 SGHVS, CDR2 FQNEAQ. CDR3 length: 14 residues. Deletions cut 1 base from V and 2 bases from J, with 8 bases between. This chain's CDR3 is CASSLETGNYGYTF. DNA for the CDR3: TGTGCCAGCAGCTTAGAGACGGGGAACTATGGCTACACCTTC.

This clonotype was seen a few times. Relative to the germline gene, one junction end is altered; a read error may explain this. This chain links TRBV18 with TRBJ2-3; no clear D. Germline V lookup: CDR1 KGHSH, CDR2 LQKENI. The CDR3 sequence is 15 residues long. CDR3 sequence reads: CSSSPIRVDTDTQYF. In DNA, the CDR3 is TGTTCCAGCTCACCAATCCGGGTCGACACAGATACGCAGTATTTT.

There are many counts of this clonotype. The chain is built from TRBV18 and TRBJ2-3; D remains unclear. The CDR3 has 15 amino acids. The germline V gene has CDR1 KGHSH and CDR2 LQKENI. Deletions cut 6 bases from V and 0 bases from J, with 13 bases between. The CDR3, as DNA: TGTGCCAGCTCTTACTCGGACGGGAGCACAGATACGCAGTATTTT. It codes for CASSYSDGSTDTQYF.

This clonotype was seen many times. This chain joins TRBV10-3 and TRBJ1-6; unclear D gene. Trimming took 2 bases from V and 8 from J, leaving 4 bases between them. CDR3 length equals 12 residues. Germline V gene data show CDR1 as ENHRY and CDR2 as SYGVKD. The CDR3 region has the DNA TGTGCCATCAGTGAGGGGGATTCACCCCTCCACTTT. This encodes CAISEGDSPLHF.

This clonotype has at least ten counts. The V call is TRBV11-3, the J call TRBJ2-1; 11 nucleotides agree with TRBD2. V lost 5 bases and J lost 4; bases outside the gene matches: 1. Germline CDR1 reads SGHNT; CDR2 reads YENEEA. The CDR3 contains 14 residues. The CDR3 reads CASSPSGGYNEQFF. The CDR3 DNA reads TGTGCCAGCAGCCCTAGCGGGGGGTACAATGAGCAGTTCTTC.

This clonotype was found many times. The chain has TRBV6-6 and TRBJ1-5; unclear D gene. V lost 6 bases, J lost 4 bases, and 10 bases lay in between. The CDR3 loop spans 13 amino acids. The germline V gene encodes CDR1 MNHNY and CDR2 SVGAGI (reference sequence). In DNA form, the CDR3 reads TGTGCCAGCAGCTCGGACGGTAATCAGCCCCAGCATTTT. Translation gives CASSSDGNQPQHF.

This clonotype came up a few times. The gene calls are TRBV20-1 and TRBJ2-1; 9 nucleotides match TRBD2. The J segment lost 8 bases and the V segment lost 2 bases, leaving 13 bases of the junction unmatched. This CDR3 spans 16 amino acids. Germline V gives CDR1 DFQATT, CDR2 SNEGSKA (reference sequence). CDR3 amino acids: CSARPTSGASRDEQFF. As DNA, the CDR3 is TGCAGTGCTAGACCGACTAGCGGCGCTTCGAGGGATGAGCAGTTCTTC.

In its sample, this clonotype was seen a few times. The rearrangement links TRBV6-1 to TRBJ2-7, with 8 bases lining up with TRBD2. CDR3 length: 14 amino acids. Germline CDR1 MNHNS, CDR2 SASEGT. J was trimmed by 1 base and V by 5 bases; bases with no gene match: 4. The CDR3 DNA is TGTGCCAGCAGTTTTAGCGGGGTTTCCTACGAGCAGTACTTC. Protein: CASSFSGVSYEQYF.

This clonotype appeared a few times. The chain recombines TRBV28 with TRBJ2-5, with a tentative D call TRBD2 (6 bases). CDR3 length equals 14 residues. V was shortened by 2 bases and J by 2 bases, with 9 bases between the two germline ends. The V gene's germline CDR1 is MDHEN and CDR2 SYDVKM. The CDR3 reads CASSLGRTQETQYF. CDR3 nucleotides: TGTGCCAGCAGTTTAGGGAGGACTCAAGAGACCCAGTACTTC.

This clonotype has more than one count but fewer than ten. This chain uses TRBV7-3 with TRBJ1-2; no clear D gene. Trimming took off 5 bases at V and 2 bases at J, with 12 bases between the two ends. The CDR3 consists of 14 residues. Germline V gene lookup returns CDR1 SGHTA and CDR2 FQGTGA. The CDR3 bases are TGTGCCAGCAGCCTGCTCCACGGGAACTATGGCTACACCTTC. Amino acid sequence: CASSLLHGNYGYTF.

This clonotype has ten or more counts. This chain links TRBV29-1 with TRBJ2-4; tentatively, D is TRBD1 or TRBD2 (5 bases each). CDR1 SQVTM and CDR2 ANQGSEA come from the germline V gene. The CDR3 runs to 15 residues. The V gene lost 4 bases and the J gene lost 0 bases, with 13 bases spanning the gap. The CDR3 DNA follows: TGCAGCGTTGCTGGGGGTGGGCTAGCCAAAAACATTCAGTACTTC. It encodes CSVAGGGLAKNIQYF.

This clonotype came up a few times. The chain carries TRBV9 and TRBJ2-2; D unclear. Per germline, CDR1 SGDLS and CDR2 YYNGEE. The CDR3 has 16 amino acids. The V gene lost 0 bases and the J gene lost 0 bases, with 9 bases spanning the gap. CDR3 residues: CASSVARPSNTGELFF. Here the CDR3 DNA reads TGTGCCAGCAGCGTAGCCCGACCCTCGAACACCGGGGAGCTGTTTTTT.